A single sample is the source of the 27 T cell receptor beta chains below, sequenced in a study of human T cells and chemical hapten exposure. Noted time point: pre-sensitization, week 0. Treatment given: therapeutic diphenylcyclopropenone sensitization with weekly scalp DPC. TCRdb fed the RACE reads into MiXCR, producing one record per CDR3 protein. The sample contains roughly 110,000 distinct CDR3 sequences, about 12% of which appear only once. Sequenced material: whole blood, taken in connection with sensitization to the hapten diphenylcyclopropenone (DPC). These receptors came from a woman between 45 and 65 years old with alopecia areata. Some clones in this sample may be carry-over from other donors' samples.

The table lists this clonotype with many counts. The chain joins TRBV29-1 to TRBJ2-3, with 7 bases identical to TRBD1. The junction had 2 bases not matched to a gene; V was cut back by 4 bases and J by 4 bases. The CDR3 totals 12 residues. Germline-derived CDR1 and CDR2 are SQVTM and ANQGSEA. CDR3 sequence (DNA): TGCAGCGTTGCTACAGGGGCAGATACGCAGTATTTT. This translates into CSVATGADTQYF.

The chain couples TRBV6-2 or TRBV6-3 to TRBJ2-2; D uncertain. Germline V gives CDR1 MNHEY, CDR2 SVGEGT. With 5 bases removed from V and 6 bases from J, the gap between germline ends came to 10 bases. The CDR3 consists of 13 residues. The DNA for the CDR3 is TGTGCCAGCAGTCCACTCCTACCCGGGGAGCTGTTTTTT. Amino acid sequence: CASSPLLPGELFF.

This chain links TRBV6-5 with TRBJ2-7, with D possibly being TRBD1 or TRBD2 (5 bases each). Germline lookup yields CDR1 MNHEY and CDR2 SVGAGI. CDR3 length: 16 residues. Trimming shortened V by 4 bases and J by 7 bases, and 23 bases separated the two germline ends. The CDR3: CASSSVGDPRDREQYF. The CDR3 nucleotides read TGTGCCAGCAGTTCAGTGGGGGACCCACGCGATCGTGAGCAGTACTTC.

The V call is TRBV20-1, the J call TRBJ2-7, with TRBD2 identical over 7 bases. The CDR3 runs 13 residues. With V trimmed by 1 base and J by 4 bases, 4 bases remained unmatched. The germline V gene encodes CDR1 DFQATT and CDR2 SNEGSKA (reference sequence). The CDR3 region has the DNA TGCAGTGCTAGAGGCAATAGCGGGTACGAGCAGTACTTC. It translates to CSARGNSGYEQYF.

This clonotype was detected many times. The chain employs TRBV3-1 and TRBJ1-4; weak D call: TRBD1 (5 bases). Germline CDR1 LGHDT, CDR2 YNNKEL (reference sequence). The V gene lost 8 bases and the J gene lost 4 bases, with 14 bases spanning the gap. The CDR3 sequence is 14 residues long. The CDR3 reads CASASGVLNEKLFF. In nucleotides, the CDR3 is TGTGCCAGCGCATCGGGGGTCCTTAATGAAAAACTGTTTTTT.

The chain joins TRBV7-2 to TRBJ1-2; unclear D gene. Germline lookup yields CDR1 SGHTA and CDR2 FQGNSA. CDR3 length: 12 amino acids. The V end was cut by 3 bases, the J end by 5 bases, with 7 bases between. The CDR3 DNA follows: TGTGCCAGCAGCTTTCAGACGTATGGCTACACCTTC. Protein product: CASSFQTYGYTF.

At least ten counts were recorded for this clonotype. V gene TRBV12-3 or TRBV12-4 combines with J gene TRBJ1-1; 8 bases align to TRBD1. Trimming cost V 2 bases and J 10 bases; bases outside gene matches: 12. The CDR3 extends over 15 amino acids. The CDR3 region is CASSLQGARGEGAFF. The CDR3, as DNA: TGTGCCAGCAGTTTACAGGGGGCGCGGGGTGAGGGAGCTTTCTTT.

In its sample, this clonotype was seen a few times. The DNA of the CDR3 is TGTGCCAGCGGGGCTAGCGTTTACCCAGATACGCAGTATTTT. Its translation: CASGASVYPDTQYF. This sequence joins TRBV7-9 and TRBJ2-3, with D maybe TRBD2 (6 bases). CDR3 length: 14 residues. Germline V gene sequence: CDR1 SEHNR, CDR2 FQNEAQ (reference sequence). The germline V and J ends were trimmed by 8 bases and 4 bases, with 16 bases remaining between them.

This clonotype was observed a handful of times. The chain employs TRBV13 and TRBJ2-3; 14 bases align to TRBD2. Germline V CDR1 and CDR2: PRHDT, FYEKMQ (reference sequence). The ends lost 4 bases at V and 5 bases at J; junction bases unmatched: 5. The CDR3 has 16 residues. CDR3 residues: CASSWGTSGSLDTQYF. CDR3 bases: TGTGCCAGCAGCTGGGGGACTAGCGGGAGTTTAGATACGCAGTATTTT. The variable domain in full, completed from reference TRBV13 and TRBJ2-3, reads AAGVIQSPRHLIKEKRETATLKCYPIPRHDTVYWYQQGPGQDPQFLISFYEKMQSDKGSIPDRFSAQQFSDYHSELNMSSLELGDSALYFCASSWGTSGSLDTQYFGPGTRLTVL.

The V call is TRBV7-2, the J call TRBJ1-2; D unclear. The germline V gene has CDR1 SGHTA and CDR2 FQGNSA. CDR3 size: 14 residues. Trimming pared 7 bases from V and 6 bases from J, leaving 18 bases between. CDR3 coding DNA: TGTGCCAGCACCCCCCTGGCGGTACCTCATGGCTACACCTTC. Translating gives CASTPLAVPHGYTF. The full variable domain, with the rest looked up from reference TRBV7-2 and TRBJ1-2, is GAGVSQSPSNKVTEKGKDVELRCDPISGHTALYWYRQSLGQGLEFLIYFQGNSAPDKSGLPSDRFSAERTGGSVSTLTIQRTQQEDSAVYLCASTPLAVPHGYTFGSGTRLTVV.

This chain connects TRBV18 to TRBJ2-3; 8 bases match TRBD2. The CDR3 totals 13 residues. V shed 9 bases and J 2 bases; nucleotides not matched to a gene: 4. Germline CDR1 KGHSH, CDR2 LQKENI. The CDR3 here is CASSGIVTDTQYF. In DNA form, the CDR3 reads TGTGCCAGTAGCGGGATAGTCACAGATACGCAGTATTTT.

The rearrangement links TRBV29-1 to TRBJ2-7; 9 bases line up with TRBD2. The length of the CDR3 is 14 residues. The germline CDR1 and CDR2 sequences are SQVTM and ANQGSEA. J lost 7 bases, V lost 6 bases, and 13 bases had no gene match. The CDR3: CSVTGGAGGGEQYF. CDR3 sequence (DNA): TGCAGCGTAACAGGCGGAGCGGGAGGTGGTGAGCAGTACTTC.

V is TRBV7-9 and J is TRBJ1-1; D unresolved. CDR1 and CDR2 from the germline V gene are SEHNR and FQNEAQ (reference sequence). The length of the CDR3 is 11 residues. V was shortened by 5 bases and J by 7 bases, with 8 bases between the two germline ends. CDR3 loop: CASSDNLEAFF. Written as DNA, the CDR3 is TGTGCCAGCAGCGACAATCTTGAAGCTTTCTTT.

This clonotype was counted between two and nine times. The chain joins TRBV7-9 to TRBJ2-2; a weak D match, TRBD1 (6 bases). The CDR3 runs to 16 residues. The V gene lost 2 bases and the J gene lost 6 bases, with 16 bases spanning the gap. The germline gives CDR1 SEHNR, CDR2 FQNEAQ (reference sequence). In DNA, the CDR3 is TGTGCCAGCAGCTTATTTACAGGGACCGTCTCCGGGGAGCTGTTTTTT. Protein sequence: CASSLFTGTVSGELFF.

V and J are TRBV6-2 or TRBV6-3 and TRBJ2-5, with a possible D match to TRBD2 (6 bases). This CDR3 spans 16 amino acids. Trimming shortened V by 0 bases and J by 3 bases, and 14 bases separated the two germline ends. Germline-derived CDR1 and CDR2 are MNHEY and SVGEGT. The CDR3 nucleotides are TGTGCCAGCAGTTACTCCGGACTACTAGGGGAAGAGACCCAGTACTTC. Translating it yields CASSYSGLLGEETQYF.

This clonotype was counted only a few times. The V call is TRBV29-1, the J call TRBJ2-2; no definite D call. Germline assignment: CDR1 SQVTM and CDR2 ANQGSEA. CDR3 length equals 11 residues. Trimming stripped 4 bases from V and 1 base from J, with 1 base between. This chain's CDR3 is CSVVNTGELFF. In DNA, the CDR3 is TGCAGCGTTGTGAACACCGGGGAGCTGTTTTTT.

The V call is TRBV7-2, the J call TRBJ2-7, with no clear D. Germline V CDR1 and CDR2: SGHTA, FQGNSA. V lost 3 bases to trimming and J lost 0 bases, with 9 bases between them. The CDR3 is made up of 14 amino acids. The CDR3 DNA is TGTGCCAGCAGCTTCGAACGCCTCTCCTACGAGCAGTACTTC. Translation: CASSFERLSYEQYF.

There are a few counts of this clonotype. The chain joins TRBV27 to TRBJ2-1, with no clear D. Trimming pared 6 bases from V and 6 bases from J, leaving 18 bases between. Germline assignment: CDR1 MNHEY and CDR2 SMNVEV (reference sequence). The CDR3 runs 15 residues. The CDR3 here is CASRHLERTGNEQFF. CDR3 coding DNA: TGTGCCAGCAGACACCTCGAGCGCACGGGCAATGAGCAGTTCTTC.

This chain connects TRBV4-3 to TRBJ1-1; D unresolved. This CDR3 contains 13 residues. In germline, CDR1 is LGHNA, CDR2 YSLEER. V was pared by 0 bases and J by 4 bases, with 6 bases between. The CDR3 region is CASSQEGITEAFF. For the CDR3, the DNA is TGCGCCAGCAGCCAAGAGGGTATCACTGAAGCTTTCTTT.

The chain recombines TRBV27 with TRBJ1-4; weak D call: TRBD1 (5 bases). The CDR3 covers 14 residues. CDR1 and CDR2 from the germline V gene are MNHEY and SMNVEV (reference sequence). The V gene lost 8 bases and the J gene lost 3 bases, with 13 bases spanning the gap. The CDR3 DNA is TGTGCCAGCTACCAGGGCTCGGCTAATGAAAAACTGTTTTTT. Amino acid sequence: CASYQGSANEKLFF.

The chain joins TRBV5-4 to TRBJ2-1; 12 bases are a match to TRBD2. CDR3 length: 17 residues. Germline loops: CDR1 SGHNT, CDR2 YYREEE (reference sequence). With V trimmed by 4 bases and J by 1 base, 6 bases remained unmatched. In nucleotides, the CDR3 is TGTGCCAGCAGCAATGGACTAGCGGGATCTTCCTACAATGAGCAGTTCTTC. This encodes CASSNGLAGSSYNEQFF.

This clonotype has ten or more counts. The genes are TRBV29-1 and TRBJ2-5; TRBD1 matches at 7 bases. V trimming: 6 bases; J trimming: 3 bases; junction bases outside the gene matches: 10. The CDR3 covers 14 residues. The germline V gene encodes CDR1 SQVTM and CDR2 ANQGSEA. As DNA, the CDR3 is TGCAGCGTGAATCAGGGGACAGCGAAAGAGACCCAGTACTTC. It codes for CSVNQGTAKETQYF.

This clonotype showed up just a few times. The CDR3 here is CASSRQGDEKLFF. The CDR3 bases are TGTGCCAGCAGTCGACAGGGTGACGAAAAACTGTTTTTT. The chain is built from TRBV6-2 or TRBV6-3 and TRBJ1-4; 7 bases are shared with TRBD1. Per germline, CDR1 MNHEY and CDR2 SVGEGT. CDR3 length: 13 residues. The ends lost 5 bases at V and 8 bases at J; junction bases unmatched: 5.

The gene calls are TRBV12-3 or TRBV12-4 and TRBJ2-7, with TRBD1 identical over 10 bases. The CDR3 has 15 amino acids. After removal of 5 bases from V and 5 bases from J, the junction contained 9 bases not matched to a gene. CDR3 DNA: TGTGCCAGCAGTCTCCGACAGGGGGCCGGCGACGAGCAGTACTTC. Protein sequence: CASSLRQGAGDEQYF.

This clonotype was counted between two and nine times. The gene calls are TRBV7-2 and TRBJ1-5; 7 bases map to TRBD1. CDR3 size: 15 residues. With 5 bases clipped from V and 2 bases from J, the junction kept 6 bases outside the gene matches. Germline V CDR1 and CDR2: SGHTA, FQGNSA. CDR3 sequence: CASSPTGLGNQPQHF. In DNA form, the CDR3 reads TGTGCCAGCAGCCCGACAGGGTTGGGCAATCAGCCCCAGCATTTT.

The table lists this clonotype with a few counts. The J gene is TRBJ2-5, the V gene TRBV7-6; 9 bases are shared with TRBD2. Trimming removed 7 bases from V and 6 bases from J; junction bases left unmatched: 9. There are 14 residues in the CDR3. Germline CDR1 SGHVS, CDR2 FNYEAQ. CDR3 in amino acids: CASTPRGGGKTQYF. CDR3 nucleotides: TGTGCCAGCACCCCGCGGGGGGGAGGAAAGACCCAGTACTTC.

This sequence joins TRBV6-6 and TRBJ1-5; 12 positions match TRBD1. The V segment lost 2 bases and the J segment 3 bases; nucleotides outside the gene matches: 8. This CDR3 has 18 residues. The germline V gene has CDR1 MNHNY and CDR2 SVGAGI (reference sequence). Here the CDR3 reads CASSYGDRGPRINQPQHF. CDR3 coding DNA: TGTGCCAGCAGTTACGGGGACAGGGGGCCGCGGATCAATCAGCCCCAGCATTTT.